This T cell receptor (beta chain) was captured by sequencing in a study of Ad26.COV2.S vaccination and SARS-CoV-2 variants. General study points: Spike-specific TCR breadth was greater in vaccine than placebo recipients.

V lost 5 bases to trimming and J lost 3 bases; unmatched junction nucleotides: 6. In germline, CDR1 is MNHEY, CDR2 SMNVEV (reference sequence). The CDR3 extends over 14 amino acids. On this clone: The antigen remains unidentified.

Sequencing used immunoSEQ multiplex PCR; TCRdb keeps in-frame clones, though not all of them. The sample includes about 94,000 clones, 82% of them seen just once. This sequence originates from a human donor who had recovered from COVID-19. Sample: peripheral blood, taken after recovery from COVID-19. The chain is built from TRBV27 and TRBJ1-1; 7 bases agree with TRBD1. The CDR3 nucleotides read TGTGCCAGCAGTCCCCGACAGGGATACACTGAAGCTTTCTTT. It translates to CASSPRQGYTEAFF.